The rows below give T cell receptor beta chains drawn from one sample of a study of T cells in narcolepsy. Method: immunoSEQ multiplex PCR; TCRdb's copy keeps in-frame clones and lacks some. The data hold just under 35,000 clones, with 80% observed a single time. Input material: memory (CD45RA-) CD4+ T cells from blood. The receptors here all came from a human donor in good health. CDR3s include the opening cysteine and the closing phenylalanine or tryptophan. The D gene is left open where the match is weak.

CDR3 length | J gene | V gene | D gene | CDR3 protein
19 | TRBJ2-2 | TRBV5-1 | TRBD2 | CASSLWPSGRAGNTGELFF
13 | TRBJ2-5 | TRBV28 | . | CASSLTGRETQYF
13 | TRBJ1-1 | TRBV30 | . | CAWRGWGLGEAFF
14 | TRBJ2-7 | TRBV5-1 | TRBD1 | CASSRGQGSYEQYF
16 | TRBJ2-2 | TRBV9 | . | CASSPASGGAFGELFF
14 | TRBJ2-5 | TRBV19 | TRBD1 | CASSQGAAGETQYF
15 | TRBJ2-3 | TRBV5-1 | . | CASSLRAGGTDTQYF
15 | TRBJ1-4 | TRBV12-5 | TRBD1 | CASGLRQGGSEKLFF
15 | TRBJ2-5 | TRBV5-1 | . | CASSLGDRTGETQYF
15 | TRBJ2-1 | TRBV6-6 | TRBD2 | CASSAGLAGLGEQFF
14 | TRBJ2-7 | TRBV10-3 | TRBD1 | CAISYRDRGYEQYF
10 | TRBJ1-2 | TRBV2 | . | CASGGASYTF
14 | TRBJ2-1 | TRBV7-3 | TRBD1 | CASSPDREVNEQFF
15 | TRBJ1-1 | TRBV5-1 | TRBD1 | CASSLEGAQITEAFF
15 | TRBJ2-5 | TRBV5-1 | TRBD2 | CASDGGGSTRETQYF
12 | TRBJ1-5 | TRBV6-1 | . | CASHRPNQPQHF
13 | TRBJ2-4 | TRBV5-4 | TRBD2 | CASSPGRQNIQYF
15 | TRBJ2-5 | TRBV5-4 | TRBD2 | CASSLRVAGGETQYF
16 | TRBJ2-5 | TRBV5-1 | . | CASSLGPSGGQETQYF
15 | TRBJ1-1 | TRBV2 | TRBD1 | CASTPGGTANTEAFF
17 | TRBJ1-5 | TRBV28 | . | CASSSEGAGGRNQPQHF
11 | TRBJ2-5 | TRBV25-1 | . | CASTPGETQYF
16 | TRBJ2-7 | TRBV5-8 | . | CASSLRGKAAAYEQYF